This TCR beta chain stems from a study of vaccination and CD4 T cells after COVID-19. CDR1 and CDR2 from the germline V gene are ENHRY and SYGVKD. V lost 3 bases and J lost 5; bases outside the gene matches: 4. This CDR3 comprises 14 residues. MiXCR, applied by TCRdb to the PCR reads, yields one record per CDR3 protein. The table shows some 15,000 distinct CDR3 sequences, with about 70% occurring only once. This receptor was obtained from a human donor who had recovered from COVID-19. The V call is TRBV10-3, the J call TRBJ2-7, with 10 nucleotides matching TRBD1. Sequencing was performed on CD4+ T cells from blood, taken after SARS-CoV-2 vaccination. The CDR3, as DNA: TGTGCCATCAGTGAATGGGACAGGGGAAACGAGCAGTACTTC. This encodes CAISEWDRGNEQYF.